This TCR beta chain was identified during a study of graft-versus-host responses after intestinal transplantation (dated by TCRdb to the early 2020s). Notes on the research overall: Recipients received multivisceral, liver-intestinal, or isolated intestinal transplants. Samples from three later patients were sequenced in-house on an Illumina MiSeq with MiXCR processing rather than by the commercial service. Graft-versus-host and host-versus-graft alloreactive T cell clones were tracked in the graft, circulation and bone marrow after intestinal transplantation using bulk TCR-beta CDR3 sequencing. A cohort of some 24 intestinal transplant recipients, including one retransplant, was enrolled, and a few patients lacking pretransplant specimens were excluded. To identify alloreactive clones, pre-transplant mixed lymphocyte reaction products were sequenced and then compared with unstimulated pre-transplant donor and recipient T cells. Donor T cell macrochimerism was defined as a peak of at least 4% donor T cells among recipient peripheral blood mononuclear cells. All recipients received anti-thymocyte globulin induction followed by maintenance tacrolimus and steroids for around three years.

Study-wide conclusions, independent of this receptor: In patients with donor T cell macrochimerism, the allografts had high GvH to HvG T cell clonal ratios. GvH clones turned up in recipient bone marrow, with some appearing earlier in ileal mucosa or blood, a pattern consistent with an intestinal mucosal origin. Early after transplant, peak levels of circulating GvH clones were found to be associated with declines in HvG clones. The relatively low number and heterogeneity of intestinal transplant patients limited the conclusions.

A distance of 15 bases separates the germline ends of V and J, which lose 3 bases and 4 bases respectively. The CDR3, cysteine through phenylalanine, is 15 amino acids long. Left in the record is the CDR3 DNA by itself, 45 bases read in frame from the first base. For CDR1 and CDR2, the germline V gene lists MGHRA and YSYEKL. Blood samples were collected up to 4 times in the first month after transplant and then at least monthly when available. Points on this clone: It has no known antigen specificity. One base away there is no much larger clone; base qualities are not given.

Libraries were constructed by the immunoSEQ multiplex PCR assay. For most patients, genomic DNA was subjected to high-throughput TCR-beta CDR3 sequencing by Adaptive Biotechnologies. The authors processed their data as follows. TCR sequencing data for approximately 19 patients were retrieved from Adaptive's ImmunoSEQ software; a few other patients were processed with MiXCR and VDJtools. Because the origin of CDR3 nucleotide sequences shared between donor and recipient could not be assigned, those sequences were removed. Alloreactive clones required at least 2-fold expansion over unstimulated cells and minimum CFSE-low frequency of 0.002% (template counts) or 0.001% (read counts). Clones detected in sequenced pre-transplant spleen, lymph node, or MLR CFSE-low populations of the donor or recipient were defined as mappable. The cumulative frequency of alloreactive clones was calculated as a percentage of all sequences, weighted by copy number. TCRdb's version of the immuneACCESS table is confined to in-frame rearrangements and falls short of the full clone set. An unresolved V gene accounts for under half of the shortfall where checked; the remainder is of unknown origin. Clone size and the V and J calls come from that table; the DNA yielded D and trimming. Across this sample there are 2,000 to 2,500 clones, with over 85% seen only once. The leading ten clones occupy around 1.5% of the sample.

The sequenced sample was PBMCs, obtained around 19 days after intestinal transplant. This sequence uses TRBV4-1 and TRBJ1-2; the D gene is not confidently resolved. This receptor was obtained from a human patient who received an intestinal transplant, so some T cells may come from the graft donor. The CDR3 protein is CASSHDLRNLYGYTF. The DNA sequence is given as TGCGCCAGCAGCCATGATTTGAGGAATCTCTATGGCTACACCTTC.